Presented here are 12 T cell receptor beta chains from one specimen sequenced in a study of T cell clonotyping in hematopoietic cell transplantation. Sequenced by immunoSEQ multiplex PCR; TCRdb stores in-frame clones only, minus some. The repertoire consists of about 8,700 clones, with 65% to 90% occurring once and the leading ten covering roughly 30%. This specimen was PBMCs, taken 180 days after allogeneic stem cell transplant. The receptors stem from a female patient under 45 who had an allogeneic stem cell transplant, so the T cells may come from the graft donor. Some clones in this sample may be carry-over from other donors' samples.

In its sample, this clone was seen a few times. The gene calls are TRBV4-3 and TRBJ1-6; D ambiguous. Germline assignment: CDR1 LGHNA and CDR2 YSLEER. CDR3 size: 10 residues. V lost 8 bases, J lost 9 bases, and 5 bases lay in between. CDR3 residues: CASPISPLHF. CDR3 bases: TGCGCCAGCCCAATTTCACCCCTCCACTTT.

The V and J genes are TRBV7-3 and TRBJ2-2, with D hard to call. V lost 5 bases and J lost 5, with 15 bases in between. Per the germline V gene, CDR1 is SGHTA and CDR2 is FQGTGA. The CDR3 has 15 residues. CDR3 DNA sequence: TGTGCCAGCAGCCCGTCGGGTCTCCAGACCGGGGAGCTGTTTTTT. The encoded protein is CASSPSGLQTGELFF.

The rearrangement uses TRBV9 and TRBJ1-1; 7 bases line up with TRBD1. Trimming cost V 3 bases and J 0 bases; bases outside gene matches: 2. The germline V gene has CDR1 SGDLS and CDR2 YYNGEE. This CDR3 contains 14 residues. The CDR3 region has the DNA TGTGCCAGCAGCGGGGACAGAATGAACACTGAAGCTTTCTTT. Amino acids: CASSGDRMNTEAFF.

This clone has only one observation. The V and J genes are TRBV5-1 and TRBJ1-1, with D uncertain. V lost 3 bases, J lost 4 bases, and 16 bases lay in between. The CDR3 has 15 amino acids. CDR1 and CDR2 from the germline V gene are SGHRS and YFSETQ. CDR3: CASSSPSSRSTEAFF. DNA for the CDR3: TGCGCCAGCAGCTCCCCCTCTAGCAGGAGCACTGAAGCTTTCTTT.

This sequence joins TRBV13 and TRBJ2-1; the D gene is possibly TRBD1 (5 bases). Trimming cost V 1 base and J 8 bases, with 21 bases left between them. Germline V gene data show CDR1 as PRHDT and CDR2 as FYEKMQ (reference sequence). The length of the CDR3 is 17 residues. CDR3 protein: CASSLEAGFFIFHEQFF. CDR3 bases: TGTGCCAGCAGCTTAGAAGCAGGGTTTTTTATTTTTCATGAGCAGTTCTTC.

V usage is TRBV7-3 and J usage is TRBJ2-2; D uncertain. The V and J ends lost 3 bases and 7 bases respectively, with 12 bases between them. The CDR3 runs 14 residues. Germline V lookup: CDR1 SGHTA, CDR2 FQGTGA. The CDR3 loop reads CASSFVGGGGELFF. The CDR3 coding sequence is TGTGCCAGCAGCTTCGTGGGCGGCGGCGGGGAGCTGTTTTTT.

The chain uses TRBV7-2 and TRBJ2-7; possibly TRBD2 for D (7 bases). The CDR3 is 15 residues long. Germline-derived CDR1 and CDR2 are SGHTA and FQGNSA. V was shortened by 1 base and J by 6 bases, with 16 bases between the two germline ends. The CDR3 is CASSLGPRGGVEQYF. CDR3 coding DNA: TGTGCCAGCAGCTTAGGTCCGAGGGGGGGCGTCGAGCAGTACTTC.

The V call is TRBV10-2, the J call TRBJ1-1; TRBD1 is a possible D gene (6 bases). The CDR3 length is 15 residues. Trimming cost V 4 bases and J 0 bases, with 12 bases left between them. Germline CDR1 and CDR2: WSHSY and SAAADI. The CDR3: CASSARTALNTEAFF. The DNA for the CDR3 is TGCGCCAGCAGTGCCCGGACAGCCTTGAACACTGAAGCTTTCTTT.

The rearrangement joins TRBV7-2 to TRBJ1-6; 8 positions match TRBD1. Trimming cost V 4 bases and J 7 bases; bases outside gene matches: 3. The length of the CDR3 is 14 residues. CDR1 SGHTA and CDR2 FQGNSA come from the germline V gene. The CDR3 is CASSYRQGNSPLHF. In DNA form, the CDR3 reads TGTGCCAGCAGCTACCGACAGGGGAATTCACCCCTCCACTTT.

The J gene is TRBJ2-1, the V gene TRBV6-5; D uncertain. V was shortened by 7 bases and J by 0 bases, with 13 bases between the two germline ends. Germline values: CDR1 MNHEY, CDR2 SVGAGI. CDR3 length: 15 residues. The CDR3 coding sequence is TGTGCCAGCACTTCCTGGGAAAGCTCCTACAATGAGCAGTTCTTC. Amino acid sequence: CASTSWESSYNEQFF.

This sequence joins TRBV5-8 and TRBJ2-4; D is tentatively TRBD1 or TRBD2 (5 bases each). The V gene's germline CDR1 is SGHTS and CDR2 YDEGEE. This CDR3 is 15 amino acids long. The germline V and J ends were trimmed by 1 base and 5 bases, with 13 bases remaining between them. The CDR3 sequence: CASSLSGAGQNIQYF. CDR3 DNA sequence: TGTGCCAGCAGCTTGTCCGGGGCAGGACAAAACATTCAGTACTTC.

This clone was recorded once. The gene calls are TRBV6-4 and TRBJ2-2; no clear D. Germline loops: CDR1 MRHNA, CDR2 SNTAGT. The CDR3 spans 13 residues. The V end was cut by 6 bases, the J end by 0 bases, with 5 bases between. The DNA for the CDR3 is TGTGCCAGCAGGGCGCCGAACACCGGGGAGCTGTTTTTT. Its translation is CASRAPNTGELFF.